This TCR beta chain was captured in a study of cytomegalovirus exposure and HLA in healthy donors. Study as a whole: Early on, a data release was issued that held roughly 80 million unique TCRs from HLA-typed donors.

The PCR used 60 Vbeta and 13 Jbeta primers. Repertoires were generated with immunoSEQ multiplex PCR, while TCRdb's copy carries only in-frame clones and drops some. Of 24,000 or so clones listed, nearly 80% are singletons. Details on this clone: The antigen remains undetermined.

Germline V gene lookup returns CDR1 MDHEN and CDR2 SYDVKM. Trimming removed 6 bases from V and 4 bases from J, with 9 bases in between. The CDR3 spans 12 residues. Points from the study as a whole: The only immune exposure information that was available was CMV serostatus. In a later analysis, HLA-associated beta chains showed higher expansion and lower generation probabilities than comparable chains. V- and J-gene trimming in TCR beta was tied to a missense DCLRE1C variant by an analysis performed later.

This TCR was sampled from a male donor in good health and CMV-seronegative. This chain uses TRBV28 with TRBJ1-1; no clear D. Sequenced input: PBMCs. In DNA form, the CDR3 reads TGTGCCAGCAGCCTACTCCTCACTGAAGCTTTCTTT. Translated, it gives CASSLLLTEAFF.